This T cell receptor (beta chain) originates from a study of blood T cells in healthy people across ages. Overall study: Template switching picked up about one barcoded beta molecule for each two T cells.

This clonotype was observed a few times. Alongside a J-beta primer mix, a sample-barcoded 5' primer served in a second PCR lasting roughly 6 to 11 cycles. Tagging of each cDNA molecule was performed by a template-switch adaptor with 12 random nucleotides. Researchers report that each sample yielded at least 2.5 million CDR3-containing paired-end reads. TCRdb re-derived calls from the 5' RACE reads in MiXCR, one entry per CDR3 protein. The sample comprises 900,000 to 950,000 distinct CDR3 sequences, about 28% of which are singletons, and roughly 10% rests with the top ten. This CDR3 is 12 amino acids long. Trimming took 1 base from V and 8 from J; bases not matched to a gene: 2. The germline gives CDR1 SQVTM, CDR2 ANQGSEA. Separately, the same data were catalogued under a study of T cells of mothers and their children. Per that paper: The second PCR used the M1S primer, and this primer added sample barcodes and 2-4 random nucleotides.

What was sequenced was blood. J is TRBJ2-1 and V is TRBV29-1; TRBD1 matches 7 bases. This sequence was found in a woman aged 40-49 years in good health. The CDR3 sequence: CSVEGTGDEQFF. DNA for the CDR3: TGCAGCGTTGAAGGAACAGGGGATGAGCAGTTCTTC.